The present T cell receptor beta chain was sequenced within a study of vaccination and CD4 T cells after COVID-19. This CDR3 comprises 15 residues. V gave up 3 bases and J gave up 4 bases; unmatched junction bases: 3. Sequencing of cultured CD4+ T cell DNA used the Oncomine TCR Beta short-read assay. TCRdb recomputed calls from the PCR reads with MiXCR, one row per CDR3 protein. The sample comprises fewer than 15,000 distinct CDR3 sequences, 53% of which are singletons, and roughly 5% rests with the top ten. Sample treatment: approximately 9-day PBMC culture with coronavirus spike peptide pools or control peptides (ViraFEST assay). Comment on this clonotype: The antigen is not known.

This sample comprised CD4+ T cells from blood, cultured in vitro, obtained before SARS-CoV-2 vaccination. The receptor was derived from a human donor who had recovered from COVID-19. The chain carries TRBV12-3 or TRBV12-4 and TRBJ1-5, with 10 bases that match TRBD1. The CDR3 sequence is CASSFSGQGNQPQHF. The CDR3 DNA is TGTGCCAGCAGTTTTTCGGGACAGGGGAATCAGCCCCAGCATTTT.